This TCR beta chain originates from a study of shared clonotypes between healthy human individuals. Germline V gene data show CDR1 as SNHLY and CDR2 as FYNNEI. Trimming shortened V by 6 bases and J by 7 bases, and 18 bases separated the two germline ends. The CDR3 consists of 15 residues. Each subset's genomic DNA was shared equally among a number of immunoSEQ plates. Sequencing was performed with immunoSEQ multiplex PCR; in TCRdb, only in-frame clones are kept and a portion is missing. This table holds some 510,000 clones, 70% to 80% found once. The sequencing input was PBMCs. This clonotype was obtained from a woman aged 40 to 50 in good health. Some clones in this sample may be carry-over from other donors' samples. The chain couples TRBV2 to TRBJ2-2, with a weak D call TRBD1 (5 bases). The CDR3 sequence is CASRARTSVGGELFF. In DNA, the CDR3 is TGTGCCAGCAGGGCCAGGACATCCGTTGGCGGGGAGCTGTTTTTT.